The rows below give T cell receptor beta chains drawn from one sample of a study of cytomegalovirus exposure and HLA in healthy donors. Repertoires were generated with immunoSEQ multiplex PCR, while TCRdb's copy carries only in-frame clones and drops some. Among fewer than 130,000 clones listed, 70% to 80% were seen once. Sequencing input: PBMCs. The source is a man in his fifties in good health and CMV-seropositive. CDR3s include the opening cysteine and the closing phenylalanine or tryptophan. Each record gives: J gene, V gene, D gene, clone size, CDR3 protein, CDR3 DNA. D genes are given only for firm matches. Clone sizes are given selectively: once, few, many, or a class where the clone is expanded.

>TRBJ2-1|TRBV19|.|.
CASSTEGFADTTSEQFF
TGTGCCAGTAGTACCGAGGGATTCGCCGATACTACCTCTGAGCAGTTCTTC
>TRBJ1-5|TRBV6-5|.|.
CASSPQGPQHF
TGTGCCAGCAGCCCTCAGGGGCCCCAGCATTTT
>TRBJ2-1|TRBV4-1|.|few
CASSQDHGPSTANEQFF
TGCGCCAGCAGCCAAGATCATGGGCCTTCGACCGCCAATGAGCAGTTCTTC
>TRBJ1-3|TRBV6-5|.|.
CASARGRGNTIYF
TGTGCCAGCGCAAGGGGAAGGGGAAACACCATATATTTT
>TRBJ2-2|TRBV9|TRBD2|.
CASSVYLGLAGGANTGELFF
TGTGCCAGCAGCGTATATTTGGGACTAGCGGGGGGTGCGAACACCGGGGAGCTGTTTTTT
>TRBJ1-1|TRBV6-1|TRBD1|.
CASTSDRMNTEAFF
TGTGCCAGCACCTCGGACAGGATGAACACTGAAGCTTTCTTT
>TRBJ1-2|TRBV4-2|.|.
CASSPRRSYGYTF
TGTGCCAGCAGCCCTAGACGGAGCTATGGCTACACCTTC
>TRBJ2-1|TRBV18|TRBD2|few
CASSPPSGTDEQFF
TGTGCCAGCTCCCCCCCTAGCGGGACGGATGAGCAGTTCTTC
>TRBJ1-2|TRBV11-2|TRBD1|.
CASSISGGGYGYTF
TGTGCCAGCAGCATCTCAGGGGGCGGTTATGGCTACACCTTC
>TRBJ2-4|TRBV28|TRBD2|once
CASSSPSGGALGIQYF
TGTGCCAGCAGTTCCCCTAGCGGGGGGGCCCTGGGCATTCAGTACTTC
>TRBJ2-5|TRBV2|TRBD1|.
CASRYRQGARETQYF
TGTGCCAGCAGATATAGACAGGGGGCTCGCGAGACCCAGTACTTC
>TRBJ1-3|TRBV1|.|.
CTSSQDPLDRVGNTIYF
TGCACCAGCAGCCAAGATCCCCTCGACAGGGTAGGAAACACCATATATTTT
>TRBJ1-6|TRBV21-1|.|.
CASSKALRANF
TGTGCCAGCAGCAAAGCGCTGAGGGCCAACTTT
>TRBJ2-6|TRBV5-6|.|.
CASSRGLSGANVLTF
TGTGCCAGCAGCCGTGGTCTGAGTGGGGCCAACGTCCTGACTTTC
>TRBJ2-7|TRBV6-1|TRBD2|once
CASSEHLGGGLAVYEQYF
TGTGCCAGCAGTGAACATCTCGGGGGGGGACTAGCGGTCTACGAGCAGTACTTC
>TRBJ2-3|TRBV7-2|TRBD1|few
CASSSGVRGTQYF
TGTGCCAGCAGCTCCGGGGTCAGGGGGACGCAGTATTTT
>TRBJ2-1|TRBV7-6|.|once
CASGLHNANEQFF
TGTGCCAGCGGGCTCCATAACGCGAATGAGCAGTTCTTC
>TRBJ1-5|TRBV6-5|TRBD1|few
CASSRTGYQPQHF
TGTGCCAGCAGCCGGACAGGGTATCAGCCCCAGCATTTT
>TRBJ1-2|TRBV19|.|.
CASSIGGDGYTF
TGTGCCAGTAGTATTGGGGGGGATGGCTACACCTTC
>TRBJ1-6|TRBV5-1|.|.
CASSPSGGAVNSPLHF
TGCGCCAGCAGCCCCAGTGGTGGGGCAGTTAATTCACCCCTCCACTTT
>TRBJ1-3|TRBV12-2|.|.
CASRFLEGTGNTIYF
TGTGCAAGTCGCTTCCTAGAGGGAACTGGAAACACCATATATTTT
>TRBJ1-2|TRBV4-1|TRBD1|.
CASSQEPFGTGAYGYTF
TGCGCCAGCAGCCAAGAGCCTTTCGGGACAGGGGCTTATGGCTACACCTTC
>TRBJ2-3|TRBV19|.|.
CASSLGRFADTQYF
TGTGCCAGTAGTTTGGGGAGGTTCGCAGATACGCAGTATTTT
>TRBJ1-1|TRBV7-3|.|once
CASSLSENTEAFF
TGTGCCAGCAGCTTAAGCGAAAACACTGAAGCTTTCTTT
>TRBJ1-2|TRBV10-3|TRBD1|few
CAISETGDYGYTF
TGTGCCATCAGTGAGACAGGGGACTATGGCTACACCTTC
>TRBJ2-2|TRBV13|.|.
CASSLTGITGELFF
TGTGCCAGCAGCCTCACAGGGATCACCGGGGAGCTGTTTTTT
>TRBJ2-7|TRBV5-1|TRBD2|few
CASSLTSGAYEQYF
TGCGCCAGCAGCTTGACTAGCGGGGCGTACGAGCAGTACTTC
>TRBJ1-1|TRBV5-1|.|.
CASSAGLEGTEAFF
TGCGCCAGCAGCGCGGGACTCGAGGGCACTGAAGCTTTCTTT
>TRBJ1-1|TRBV5-1|.|.
CASSLWGLGDTEAFF
TGCGCCAGCAGCTTGTGGGGGCTGGGTGACACTGAAGCTTTCTTT
>TRBJ2-6|TRBV6-4|.|.
CASSDSRSGANVLTF
TGTGCCAGCAGTGACTCGCGCTCTGGGGCCAACGTCCTGACTTTC
>TRBJ2-5|TRBV6-5|TRBD2|.
CASSSGTNSLDQYF
TGTGCCAGCAGTTCCGGGACTAACTCTTTAGACCAGTACTTC
>TRBJ1-2|TRBV27|TRBD1|.
CASSPGTGRPNYGYTF
TGTGCCAGCAGCCCAGGGACAGGACGCCCTAACTATGGCTACACCTTC
>TRBJ2-5|TRBV10-3|TRBD1|.
CAISLRQGFDETQYF
TGTGCCATCAGCCTCAGACAGGGGTTTGATGAGACCCAGTACTTC
>TRBJ2-7|TRBV6-1|.|few
CASRLAMTGEQYF
TGTGCCAGCAGGTTAGCGATGACGGGCGAGCAGTACTTC
>TRBJ2-7|TRBV19|.|.
CASSIIQGDEQYF
TGTGCCAGTAGTATAATACAGGGCGACGAGCAGTACTTC
>TRBJ2-1|TRBV30|.|.
CAWIGGRSGNEQFF
TGTGCCTGGATAGGTGGCCGATCGGGGAATGAGCAGTTCTTC
>TRBJ2-7|TRBV5-1|TRBD1|.
CASSLAVGQDEQYF
TGCGCCAGCAGCTTGGCCGTGGGACAGGACGAGCAGTACTTC
>TRBJ1-5|TRBV5-5|.|.
CASSLGSHSNQPQHF
TGTGCCAGCAGCCTGGGAAGCCATAGCAATCAGCCCCAGCATTTT
>TRBJ2-7|TRBV28|TRBD1|.
CASSWDRGFYEQYF
TGTGCCAGCAGCTGGGACAGGGGGTTCTACGAGCAGTACTTC
>TRBJ2-7|TRBV5-1|.|few
CASSIDEARAYEQYF
TGCGCCAGCAGCATAGACGAGGCCCGAGCCTACGAGCAGTACTTC
>TRBJ1-2|TRBV2|TRBD1|few
CASQDRAGGYTF
TGTGCCAGCCAGGACAGGGCGGGTGGCTACACCTTC
>TRBJ2-3|TRBV30|.|.
CAWSGSVTSTDTQYF
TGTGCCTGGAGTGGAAGCGTTACTAGCACAGATACGCAGTATTTT
>TRBJ1-1|TRBV18|TRBD1|.
CASSPSRGQGGLGAEAFF
TGTGCCAGCTCACCAAGTCGGGGACAGGGTGGTCTTGGCGCTGAAGCTTTCTTT
>TRBJ2-7|TRBV4-1|TRBD2|once
CASSFEGGPETSGPYEQYF
TGCGCCAGCAGCTTCGAAGGAGGACCCGAGACTAGCGGTCCCTACGAGCAGTACTTC